This T cell receptor (beta chain) stems from a study of Graves' ophthalmopathy and Graves' hyperthyroidism. Study-level background: Peripheral blood sampling preceded any treatment and occurred at initial diagnosis.

This clonotype was seen at least ten times. The antigen is undetermined. General observations from the study: Sensitivity of roughly 71% and specificity of approximately 76% were achieved by the model that predicted ophthalmopathy progression.

Hyperthyroidism showing no ophthalmopathy within 18 months of follow-up was stable. Pregnant or lactating patients and those with other autoimmune diseases or uncontrolled infections were excluded. Researchers took RNA transcripts and amplified TCR beta CDR3 regions from them. The first round was an RT-PCR with HTBI primers, and the second round was a multiplex PCR. In TCRdb, the multiplex PCR reads were re-called with MiXCR into one record per CDR3 protein. Of hundreds of thousands of distinct CDR3 sequences listed, under 25% are singletons. The TCR originated in a woman between 18 and 30 years old with stable Graves' hyperthyroidism. Sequencing input: peripheral blood.

The CDR3 spells CASSPVGGYEQYF. The DNA of the CDR3 is TGTGCCAGCTCACCCGTGGGAGGGTACGAGCAGTACTTC. The genes are TRBV18 and TRBJ2-7, with 7 bases identical to TRBD2. CDR3 length equals 13 residues. V gave up 3 bases and J gave up 4 bases; unmatched junction bases: 3. The germline V gene has CDR1 KGHSH and CDR2 LQKENI.